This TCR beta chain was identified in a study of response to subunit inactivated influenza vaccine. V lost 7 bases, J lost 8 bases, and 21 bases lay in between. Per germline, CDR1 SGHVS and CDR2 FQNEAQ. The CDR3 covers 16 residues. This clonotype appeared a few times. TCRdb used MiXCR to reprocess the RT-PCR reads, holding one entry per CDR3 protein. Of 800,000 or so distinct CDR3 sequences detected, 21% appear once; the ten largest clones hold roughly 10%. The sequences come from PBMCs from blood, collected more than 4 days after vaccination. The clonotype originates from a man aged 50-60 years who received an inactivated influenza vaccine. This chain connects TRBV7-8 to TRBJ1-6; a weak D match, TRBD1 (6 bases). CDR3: CASTFGGRGIDSPLHF. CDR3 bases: TGTGCCAGCACCTTCGGCGGCAGGGGAATCGATTCACCCCTCCACTTT.